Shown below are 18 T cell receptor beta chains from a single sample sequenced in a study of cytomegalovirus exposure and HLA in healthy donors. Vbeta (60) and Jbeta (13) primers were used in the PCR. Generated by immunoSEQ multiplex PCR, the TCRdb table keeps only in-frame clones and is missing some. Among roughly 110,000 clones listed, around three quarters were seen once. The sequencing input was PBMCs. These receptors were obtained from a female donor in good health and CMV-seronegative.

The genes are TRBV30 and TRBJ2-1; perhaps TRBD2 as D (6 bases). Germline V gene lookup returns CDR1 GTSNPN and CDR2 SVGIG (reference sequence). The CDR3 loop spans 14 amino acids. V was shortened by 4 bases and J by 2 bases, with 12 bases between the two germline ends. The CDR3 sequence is CAWKEGFTYNEQFF. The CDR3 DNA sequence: TGTGCCTGGAAGGAGGGATTTACCTACAATGAGCAGTTCTTC.

CDR3 DNA: TGTGCCAGCAGCGCCAGGGGGCCCGCTAACTATGGCTACACCTTC. Its translation is CASSARGPANYGYTF. The chain has TRBV14 and TRBJ1-2; TRBD1 matches 8 bases. The CDR3 spans 15 residues. The V and J ends lost 5 bases and 0 bases, in that order; junction bases with no gene match: 5. CDR1 and CDR2 (germline): SGHDN, FVKESK.

The CDR3 spells CASSLGGTLSYEQYF. Here the CDR3 DNA reads TGTGCCAGCAGCTTGGGCGGGACTCTCTCCTACGAGCAGTACTTC. V is TRBV5-6 and J is TRBJ2-5, with a tentative D call TRBD2 (6 bases). The DNA end lines up better with TRBJ2-7; the J call may be wrong. The germline gives CDR1 SGHDT, CDR2 YYEEEE. The CDR3 runs 15 residues.

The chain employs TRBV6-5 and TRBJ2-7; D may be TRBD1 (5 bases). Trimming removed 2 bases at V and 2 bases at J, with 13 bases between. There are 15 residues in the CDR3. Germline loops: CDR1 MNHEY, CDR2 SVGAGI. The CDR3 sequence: CASSYTPDRTYEQYF. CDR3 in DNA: TGTGCCAGCAGTTACACCCCCGACAGAACCTACGAGCAGTACTTC.

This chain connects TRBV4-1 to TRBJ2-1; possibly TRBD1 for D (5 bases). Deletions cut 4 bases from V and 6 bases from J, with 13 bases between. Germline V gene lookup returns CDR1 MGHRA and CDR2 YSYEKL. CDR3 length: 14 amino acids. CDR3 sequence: CASSPWGRRNEQFF. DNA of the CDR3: TGCGCCAGCAGCCCTTGGGGCCGCCGCAATGAGCAGTTCTTC.

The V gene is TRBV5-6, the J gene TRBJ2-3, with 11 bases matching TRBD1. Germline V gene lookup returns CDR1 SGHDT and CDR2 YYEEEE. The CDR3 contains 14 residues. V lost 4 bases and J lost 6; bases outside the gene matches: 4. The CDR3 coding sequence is TGTGCCAGCAGCGGGACAGGGGGATACGATACGCAGTATTTT. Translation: CASSGTGGYDTQYF.

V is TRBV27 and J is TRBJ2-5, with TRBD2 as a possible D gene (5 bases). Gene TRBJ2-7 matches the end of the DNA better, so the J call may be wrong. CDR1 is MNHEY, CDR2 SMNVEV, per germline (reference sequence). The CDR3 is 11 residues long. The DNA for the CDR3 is TGTGCCAGCGTCGGGAACTACGAGCAGTACTTC. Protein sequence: CASVGNYEQYF.

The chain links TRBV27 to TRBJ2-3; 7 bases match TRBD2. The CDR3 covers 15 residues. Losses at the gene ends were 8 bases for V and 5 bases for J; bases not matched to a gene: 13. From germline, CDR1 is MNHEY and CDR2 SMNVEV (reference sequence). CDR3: CASGGDPTRGDTQYF. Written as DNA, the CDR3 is TGTGCCAGCGGGGGGGACCCAACCCGGGGAGATACGCAGTATTTT.

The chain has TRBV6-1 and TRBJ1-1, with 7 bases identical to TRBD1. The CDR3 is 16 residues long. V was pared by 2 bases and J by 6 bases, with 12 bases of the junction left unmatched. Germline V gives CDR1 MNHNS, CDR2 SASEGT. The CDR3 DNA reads TGTGCCAGCAGTGAACGGTATCAGACAGGGCGGGCTGAAGCTTTCTTT. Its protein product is CASSERYQTGRAEAFF.

CDR3 nucleotide sequence: TGTGCCAGCAGCCTCCACCAGACAGGGAGGAAAGACACCTTC. Encoded protein: CASSLHQTGRKDTF. This chain links TRBV5-4 with TRBJ1-2, with 7 bases aligning to TRBD1. CDR1 and CDR2 from the germline V gene are SGHNT and YYREEE (reference sequence). The CDR3 extends over 14 amino acids. V dropped 4 bases and J dropped 12; count of bases not matched to a gene: 15.

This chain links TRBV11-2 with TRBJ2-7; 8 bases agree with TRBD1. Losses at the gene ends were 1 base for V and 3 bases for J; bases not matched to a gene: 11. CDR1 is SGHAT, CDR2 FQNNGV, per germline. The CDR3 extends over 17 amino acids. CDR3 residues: CASSLVSRQGIHYEQYF. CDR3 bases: TGTGCCAGCAGCTTAGTCAGCCGACAGGGGATTCACTACGAGCAGTACTTC.

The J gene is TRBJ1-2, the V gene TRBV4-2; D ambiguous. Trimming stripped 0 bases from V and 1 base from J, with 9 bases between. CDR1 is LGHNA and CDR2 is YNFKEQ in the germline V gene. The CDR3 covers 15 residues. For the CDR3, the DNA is TGTGCCAGCAGCCAAGACGGCGGGAATAACTATGGCTACACCTTC. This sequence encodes CASSQDGGNNYGYTF.

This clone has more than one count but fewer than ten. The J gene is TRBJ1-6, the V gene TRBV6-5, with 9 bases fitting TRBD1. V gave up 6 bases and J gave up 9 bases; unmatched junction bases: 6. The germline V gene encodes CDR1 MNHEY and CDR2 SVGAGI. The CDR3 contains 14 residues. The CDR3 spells CASRTGTGISPLHF. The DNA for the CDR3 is TGTGCCAGCAGAACCGGGACAGGGATTTCACCCCTCCACTTT.

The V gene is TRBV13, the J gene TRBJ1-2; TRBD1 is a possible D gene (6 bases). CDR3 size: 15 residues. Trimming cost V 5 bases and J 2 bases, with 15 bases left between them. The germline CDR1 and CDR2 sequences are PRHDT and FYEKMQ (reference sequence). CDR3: CASSPWGRGNYGYTF. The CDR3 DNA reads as TGTGCCAGCAGCCCCTGGGGGCGGGGGAACTATGGCTACACCTTC.

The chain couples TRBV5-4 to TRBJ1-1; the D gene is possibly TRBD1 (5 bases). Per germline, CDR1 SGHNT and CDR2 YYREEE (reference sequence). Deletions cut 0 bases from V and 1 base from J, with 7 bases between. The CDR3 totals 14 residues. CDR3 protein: CASSLGQQNTEAFF. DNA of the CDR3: TGTGCCAGCAGCTTGGGACAGCAGAACACTGAAGCTTTCTTT.

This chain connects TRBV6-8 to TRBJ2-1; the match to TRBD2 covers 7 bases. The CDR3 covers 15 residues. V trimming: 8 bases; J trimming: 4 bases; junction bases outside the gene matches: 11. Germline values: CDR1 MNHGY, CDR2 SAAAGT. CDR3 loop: CASGAHGGGYNEQFF. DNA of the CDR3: TGTGCCAGCGGTGCTCATGGCGGGGGTTACAATGAGCAGTTCTTC.

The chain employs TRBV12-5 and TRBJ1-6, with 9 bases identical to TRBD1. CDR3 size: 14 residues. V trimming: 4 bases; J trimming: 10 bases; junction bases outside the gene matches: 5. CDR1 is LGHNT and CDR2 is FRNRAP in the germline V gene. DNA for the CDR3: TGTGCTAGTGGTTGGACAGGGGTCGGATCACCCCTCCACTTT. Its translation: CASGWTGVGSPLHF.

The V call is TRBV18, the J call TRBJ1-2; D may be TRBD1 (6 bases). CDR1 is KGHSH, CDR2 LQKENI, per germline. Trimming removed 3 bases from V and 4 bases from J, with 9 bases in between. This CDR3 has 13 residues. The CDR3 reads CASSPGRGYGYTF. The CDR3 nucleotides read TGTGCCAGCTCACCTGGCAGGGGCTATGGCTACACCTTC.